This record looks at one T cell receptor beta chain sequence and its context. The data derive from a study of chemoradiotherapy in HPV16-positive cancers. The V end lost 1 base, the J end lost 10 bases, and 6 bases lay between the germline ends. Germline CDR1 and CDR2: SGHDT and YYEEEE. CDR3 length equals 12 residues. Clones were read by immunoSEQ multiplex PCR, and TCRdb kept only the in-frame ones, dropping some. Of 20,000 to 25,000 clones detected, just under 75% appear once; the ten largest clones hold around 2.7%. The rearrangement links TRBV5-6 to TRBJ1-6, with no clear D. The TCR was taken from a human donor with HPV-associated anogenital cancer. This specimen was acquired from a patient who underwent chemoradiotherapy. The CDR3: CASSLKASPLHF. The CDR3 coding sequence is TGTGCCAGCAGCTTGAAGGCGTCACCCCTCCACTTT.